These 32 T cell receptor beta chains were all obtained from the same sample, sequenced in a study of blood T cell repertoires in COVID-19. The data were produced by immunoSEQ multiplex PCR, yet TCRdb's version contains in-frame clones alone and is incomplete. The table lists approximately 26,000 clones, over 70% of them singletons. Material for sequencing was peripheral blood. Receptor source: a man older than 75 with active or convalescent COVID-19.

This chain uses TRBV5-4 with TRBJ2-3; 13 nucleotides line up with TRBD2. The CDR3 has 15 residues. Trimming took 3 bases from V and 4 from J; bases not matched to a gene: 2. CDR1 and CDR2 from the germline V gene are SGHNT and YYREEE (reference sequence). The CDR3 reads CASSSTSGRADTQYF. The DNA for the CDR3 is TGTGCCAGCAGCTCCACTAGCGGGAGGGCAGATACGCAGTATTTT.

This sequence joins TRBV10-3 and TRBJ1-4; D might be TRBD1 (6 bases). The CDR3 loop spans 16 amino acids. CDR1 and CDR2 (germline): ENHRY, SYGVKD. Trimming pared 6 bases from V and 7 bases from J, leaving 21 bases between. The CDR3 reads CAISAVDRQDGEKLFF. CDR3 coding DNA: TGTGCCATCAGCGCCGTCGACAGGCAAGATGGTGAAAAACTGTTTTTT.

V is TRBV28 and J is TRBJ1-5, with 8 bases identical to TRBD1. CDR1 and CDR2 (germline): MDHEN, SYDVKM. The CDR3 loop spans 16 amino acids. V lost 5 bases and J lost 7; bases outside the gene matches: 13. The CDR3 sequence is CASSLEWTGKRQPQHF. DNA for the CDR3: TGTGCCAGCAGTCTAGAATGGACAGGGAAAAGGCAGCCCCAGCATTTT.

CDR3 residues: CASSQGYRTSGGQQYF. CDR3 bases: TGTGCCAGCAGCCAAGGGTATCGGACTAGCGGGGGTCAGCAGTACTTC. The J gene is TRBJ2-7, the V gene TRBV4-2, with 13 bases aligning to TRBD2. The length of the CDR3 is 16 residues. From germline, CDR1 is LGHNA and CDR2 YNFKEQ. V lost 1 base to trimming and J lost 8 bases; unmatched junction nucleotides: 8.

The chain recombines TRBV4-2 with TRBJ2-7, with a tentative D call TRBD1 (6 bases). The length of the CDR3 is 14 residues. The germline V and J ends were trimmed by 0 bases and 4 bases, with 10 bases remaining between them. Per germline, CDR1 LGHNA and CDR2 YNFKEQ. In DNA, the CDR3 is TGTGCCAGCAGCCAAGAAGAGGGGGTATACGAGCAGTACTTC. It translates to CASSQEEGVYEQYF.

CDR3 sequence reads: CASARQVNYEQYF. The CDR3 coding sequence is TGTGCCTCGGCCCGACAGGTTAACTACGAGCAGTACTTC. This chain joins TRBV10-3 and TRBJ2-7, with D perhaps TRBD1 (6 bases). There are 13 residues in the CDR3. V lost 11 bases to trimming and J lost 3 bases, with 17 bases between them. Germline loops: CDR1 ENHRY, CDR2 SYGVKD.

This sequence joins TRBV5-1 and TRBJ1-5; D perhaps matches TRBD1 (6 bases). The CDR3 totals 12 residues. Between the trimmed V and J ends, which lost 4 bases and 6 bases, there was a span of 8 bases. Germline lookup yields CDR1 SGHRS and CDR2 YFSETQ. CDR3 amino acids: CASSPGVQPQHF. The CDR3 nucleotides are TGCGCCAGCAGCCCAGGGGTTCAGCCCCAGCATTTT. The whole variable domain, remainder taken from reference TRBV5-1 and TRBJ1-5, is KAGVTQTPRYLIKTRGQQVTLSCSPISGHRSVSWYQQTPGQGLQFLFEYFSETQRNKGNFPGRFSGRQFSNSRSEMNVSTLELGDSALYLCASSPGVQPQHFGDGTRLSIL.

V and J are TRBV12-3 or TRBV12-4 and TRBJ1-2, with 11 nucleotides matching TRBD1. The CDR3 loop spans 12 amino acids. V was clipped by 1 base and J by 12 bases; unmatched bases: 1. The chain's CDR3 is CASSLVDRGHTF. CDR3 bases: TGTGCCAGCAGTTTAGTGGACAGGGGGCACACCTTC.

The CDR3 region is CASSLTGAVGYTF. For the CDR3, the DNA is TGTGCCAGCAGTTTAACAGGGGCGGTTGGCTACACCTTC. The J gene is TRBJ1-2, the V gene TRBV12-3 or TRBV12-4, with 7 bases matching TRBD1. This CDR3 spans 13 amino acids. The junction had 4 bases not matched to a gene; V was cut back by 2 bases and J by 7 bases.

The V call is TRBV10-3, the J call TRBJ2-5; maybe TRBD2 (5 bases). Germline-derived CDR1 and CDR2 are ENHRY and SYGVKD. Trimming shortened V by 6 bases and J by 5 bases, and 16 bases separated the two germline ends. The CDR3 covers 14 residues. Written as DNA, the CDR3 is TGTGCCATCAGCGCCGCCGGGGTATTGGAGACCCAGTACTTC. The encoded protein is CAISAAGVLETQYF.

J is TRBJ2-7 and V is TRBV7-9; TRBD1 matches at 7 bases. The junction had 6 bases not matched to a gene; V was cut back by 5 bases and J by 5 bases. Germline CDR1 is SEHNR and CDR2 is FQNEAQ (reference sequence). This CDR3 region has 13 residues. CDR3 residues: CASSHFGTDEQYF. The CDR3 bases are TGTGCCAGCAGCCATTTTGGGACAGACGAGCAGTACTTC.

The rearrangement links TRBV11-2 to TRBJ2-5; D is perhaps TRBD2 (5 bases). The CDR3 has 15 amino acids. V dropped 1 base and J dropped 2 bases, with 11 bases sitting between them. From germline, CDR1 is SGHAT and CDR2 FQNNGV. The CDR3 DNA sequence: TGTGCCAGCAGCTTAGTCCCGCTAGCACAAGAGACCCAGTACTTC. It specifies CASSLVPLAQETQYF.

This clone was counted a few times. The rearrangement uses TRBV6-5 and TRBJ2-2; 11 bases match TRBD2. This CDR3 spans 15 amino acids. The germline V gene encodes CDR1 MNHEY and CDR2 SVGAGI. V lost 6 bases, J lost 3 bases, and 3 bases stayed unmatched. CDR3 in amino acids: CASRVAGGYTGELFF. CDR3 nucleotides: TGTGCCAGCAGGGTAGCGGGGGGGTACACCGGGGAGCTGTTTTTT.

The chain links TRBV19 to TRBJ2-1; maybe TRBD1 (5 bases). With 5 bases removed from V and 8 bases from J, the gap between germline ends came to 19 bases. The CDR3 loop spans 15 amino acids. Germline CDR1 reads LNHDA; CDR2 reads SQIVND (reference sequence). The CDR3 protein is CASSPGRAPLDEQFF. CDR3 DNA sequence: TGTGCCAGTAGTCCGGGCAGGGCCCCTTTAGATGAGCAGTTCTTC.

V and J are TRBV2 and TRBJ1-5, with unresolved D. The CDR3 is 14 residues long. Between the trimmed V and J ends, which lost 1 base and 4 bases, there was a span of 8 bases. Germline-derived CDR1 and CDR2 are SNHLY and FYNNEI. Here the CDR3 reads CASSEGLNNQPQHF. CDR3 coding DNA: TGTGCCAGCAGTGAAGGACTGAATAATCAGCCCCAGCATTTT. Together with reference TRBV2 and TRBJ1-5, the CDR3 gives the full variable domain: EPEVTQTPSHQVTQMGQEVILRCVPISNHLYFYWYRQILGQKVEFLVSFYNNEISEKSEIFDDQFSVERPDGSNFTLKIRSTKLEDSAMYFCASSEGLNNQPQHFGDGTRLSIL.

Notes on this clone: At one end, the junction sequence differs from germline, possibly due to a read error. The V gene is TRBV5-1, the J gene TRBJ2-7; the match to TRBD1 covers 7 bases. Looked up from germline, CDR1 is SGHRS and CDR2 is YFSETQ. This CDR3 has 15 amino acids. DNA of the CDR3: TGCGCCAGCAGCTTGGGAGGTGGACAGGATCTTCCATCGGCCTTC. This gives the protein CASSLGGGQDLPSAF.

The chain is built from TRBV9 and TRBJ2-7; 13 nucleotides agree with TRBD2. CDR1 SGDLS and CDR2 YYNGEE come from the germline V gene. The CDR3 runs 17 residues. V lost 1 base to trimming and J lost 2 bases; unmatched junction nucleotides: 6. For the CDR3, the DNA is TGTGCCAGCAGCGTATCCGAACTAGCGGGAGGGCCCTACGAGCAGTACTTC. Protein product: CASSVSELAGGPYEQYF.

The V gene is TRBV5-1, the J gene TRBJ1-1, with D possibly TRBD1 on 6 matching bases. The CDR3 totals 15 residues. Deletions cut 6 bases from V and 2 bases from J, with 17 bases between. CDR1 SGHRS and CDR2 YFSETQ come from the germline V gene. The CDR3 loop reads CASTQGHPRNTEAFF. The DNA of the CDR3 is TGCGCCAGCACCCAGGGACATCCGCGAAACACTGAAGCTTTCTTT.

This chain connects TRBV20-1 to TRBJ1-5; 7 nucleotides align to TRBD1. CDR3 length: 13 amino acids. V was clipped by 6 bases and J by 2 bases; unmatched bases: 4. CDR1 is DFQATT and CDR2 is SNEGSKA in the germline V gene (reference sequence). The CDR3 DNA reads as TGCAGTGCCAGTGACAGGGGCAATCAGCCCCAGCATTTT. This sequence encodes CSASDRGNQPQHF.

The DNA of the CDR3 is TGTGCCACCAGGGGGAGCGGGATGCAGGGATACGAGCAGTACTTC. It specifies CATRGSGMQGYEQYF. The chain joins TRBV6-5 to TRBJ2-7, with D perhaps TRBD1 or TRBD2 (7 bases each). V lost 10 bases and J lost 4, with 23 bases in between. Germline V gene lookup returns CDR1 MNHEY and CDR2 SVGAGI. This CDR3 is built from 15 residues.

V and J are TRBV19 and TRBJ1-1; D ambiguous. This CDR3 comprises 16 residues. Trimming took off 2 bases at V and 1 base at J, with 14 bases between the two ends. Germline V lookup: CDR1 LNHDA, CDR2 SQIVND (reference sequence). The CDR3 DNA is TGTGCCAGTAGTATATACGACCGACCGGGGAACACTGAAGCTTTCTTT. Protein sequence: CASSIYDRPGNTEAFF.

This clone was counted between two and nine times. The chain joins TRBV11-2 to TRBJ2-7; the match to TRBD2 covers 11 bases. Germline V gives CDR1 SGHAT, CDR2 FQNNGV. The CDR3 runs to 14 residues. V gave up 7 bases and J gave up 6 bases; unmatched junction bases: 8. CDR3 nucleotides: TGTGCCAGCACCCTAGCGGGAGGAGGGCGCGAGCAGTACTTC. It is translated as CASTLAGGGREQYF.

The chain carries TRBV6-5 and TRBJ2-3; D might be TRBD2 (5 bases). This CDR3 is built from 14 residues. V lost 8 bases and J lost 0, with 12 bases in between. Germline V lookup: CDR1 MNHEY, CDR2 SVGAGI. CDR3 residues: CASRREDSTDTQYF. Here the CDR3 DNA reads TGTGCCAGCCGTCGGGAAGATAGCACAGATACGCAGTATTTT.

The genes are TRBV7-2 and TRBJ2-2; perhaps TRBD1 as D (5 bases). The V and J ends lost 3 bases and 5 bases respectively, with 7 bases between them. This CDR3 has 13 amino acids. Germline CDR1 is SGHTA and CDR2 is FQGNSA. CDR3 protein: CASSFRATGELFF. The CDR3, as DNA: TGTGCCAGCAGCTTCAGGGCTACCGGGGAGCTGTTTTTT.

V gene TRBV10-1 combines with J gene TRBJ1-2; a weak D match, TRBD1 (6 bases). Germline CDR1 and CDR2: WNHNN and SYGVQD (reference sequence). The V end lost 4 bases, the J end lost 5 bases, and 14 bases lay between the germline ends. The CDR3 loop spans 14 amino acids. The CDR3 spells CASSGRDRMYGYTF. CDR3 coding DNA: TGCGCCAGCAGTGGACGAGACAGGATGTATGGCTACACCTTC.

This clone was recorded only once. The rearrangement links TRBV19 to TRBJ1-5; 8 bases align to TRBD1. V shed 2 bases, J shed 2 bases, and the junction held 8 bases outside the gene matches. This CDR3 has 17 amino acids. Germline V gene lookup returns CDR1 LNHDA and CDR2 SQIVND (reference sequence). CDR3 protein: CASSIRPRGQGNQPQHF. The CDR3 DNA is TGTGCCAGTAGTATACGTCCCAGGGGGCAGGGCAATCAGCCCCAGCATTTT.

The chain carries TRBV18 and TRBJ1-1; tentatively, D is TRBD1 (5 bases). The CDR3 sequence is 14 residues long. V gave up 3 bases and J gave up 3 bases, with 11 bases separating them. Germline V gives CDR1 KGHSH, CDR2 LQKENI. Here the CDR3 reads CASSPQGRDTEAFF. In nucleotides, the CDR3 is TGTGCCAGCTCACCTCAGGGCAGGGACACTGAAGCTTTCTTT.

This clone has just one count. The chain combines TRBV28 with TRBJ1-5, with D maybe TRBD1 (6 bases). The CDR3 totals 14 residues. The V gene lost 3 bases and the J gene lost 7 bases, with 13 bases spanning the gap. The germline CDR1 and CDR2 sequences are MDHEN and SYDVKM. Written as DNA, the CDR3 is TGTGCCAGCAGTTTTTCCCTTACAGGGCAGCCCCAGCATTTT. As protein: CASSFSLTGQPQHF.

This clone was recorded only once. The rearrangement uses TRBV7-2 and TRBJ2-3, with 16 bases lining up with TRBD2. V lost 4 bases to trimming and J lost 2 bases; unmatched junction nucleotides: 3. Germline CDR1 reads SGHTA; CDR2 reads FQGNSA. The CDR3 consists of 17 residues. CDR3 in amino acids: CASSWGLAGGPTDTQYF. Here the CDR3 DNA reads TGTGCCAGCAGCTGGGGACTAGCGGGGGGGCCCACAGATACGCAGTATTTT. Full variable domain (outside the CDR3, taken from reference TRBV7-2 and TRBJ2-3): GAGVSQSPSNKVTEKGKDVELRCDPISGHTALYWYRQSLGQGLEFLIYFQGNSAPDKSGLPSDRFSAERTGGSVSTLTIQRTQQEDSAVYLCASSWGLAGGPTDTQYFGPGTRLTVL.

The chain couples TRBV10-3 to TRBJ1-1, with TRBD1 identical over 9 bases. Trimming at V came to 2 bases and at J to 1 base, leaving 2 bases not matched to a gene. CDR3 length equals 15 residues. Germline-derived CDR1 and CDR2 are ENHRY and SYGVKD. The CDR3 loop is CAISEPGQGNTEAFF. The CDR3 bases are TGTGCCATCAGTGAGCCGGGACAGGGGAACACTGAAGCTTTCTTT.

This chain joins TRBV7-2 and TRBJ1-5, with D possibly matching TRBD1 (6 bases). Germline values: CDR1 SGHTA, CDR2 FQGNSA. Trimming took 5 bases from V and 2 from J, leaving 16 bases between them. This CDR3 spans 16 amino acids. The CDR3 here is CASSPRSGGGNQPQHF. Here the CDR3 DNA reads TGTGCCAGCAGCCCGAGGTCGGGGGGCGGCAATCAGCCCCAGCATTTT.

This clone was counted a few times. The gene calls are TRBV9 and TRBJ2-1; 8 bases fit TRBD2. CDR1 and CDR2 from the germline V gene are SGDLS and YYNGEE. V shed 3 bases, J shed 4 bases, and the junction held 15 bases outside the gene matches. CDR3 size: 18 residues. CDR3 nucleotide sequence: TGTGCCAGCAGCGCACTGGACGGGACTAGATTTCCTTACAATGAGCAGTTCTTC. It specifies CASSALDGTRFPYNEQFF.